Listed here is a single T cell receptor beta chain. A J-beta primer mix and a sample-barcoded 5' primer were used in a second PCR of roughly 6 to 11 cycles. TCRdb reprocessed the 5' RACE reads via MiXCR and lists one record per CDR3 protein. In the table there are about 1.7 million distinct CDR3 sequences, roughly 30% of which are singletons. This CDR3 spans 15 amino acids. J lost 4 bases, V lost 6 bases, and 10 bases had no gene match. These data belong to a study of blood T cells in healthy people across ages. This receptor was obtained from a woman in her twenties or thirties in good health. The source material was blood. V gene TRBV12-3 or TRBV12-4 combines with J gene TRBJ2-7; 9 bases match TRBD2. The CDR3 bases are TGTGCCAGCAGCAGAAAGCGGGGGGAAACATACGAGCAGTACTTC. Amino acids: CASSRKRGETYEQYF.